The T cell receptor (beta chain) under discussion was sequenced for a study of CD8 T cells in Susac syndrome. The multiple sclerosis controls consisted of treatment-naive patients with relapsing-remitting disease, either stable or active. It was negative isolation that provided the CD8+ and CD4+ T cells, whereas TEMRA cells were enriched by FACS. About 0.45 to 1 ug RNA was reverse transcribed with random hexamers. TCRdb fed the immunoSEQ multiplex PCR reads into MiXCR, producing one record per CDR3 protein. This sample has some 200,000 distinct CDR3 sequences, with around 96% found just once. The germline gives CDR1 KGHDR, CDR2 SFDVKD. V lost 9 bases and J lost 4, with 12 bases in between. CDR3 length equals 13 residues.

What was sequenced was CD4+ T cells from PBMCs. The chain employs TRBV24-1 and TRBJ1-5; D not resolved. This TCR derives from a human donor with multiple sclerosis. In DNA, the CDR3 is TGTGCCACCTCGGGGAGAGATAATCAGCCCCAGCATTTT. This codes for CATSGRDNQPQHF.